The source of this TCR beta chain is a study of a mutant IDH1 vaccine in newly diagnosed glioma. About the study: Treated patients had a mean age of about 37 years and a sex split that was approximately 62% male and roughly 40% female. General study points: Changes in the top peripheral T cell clonotypes seemingly had no bearing on pseudoprogression.

Remarks on this clone: What it binds is not known.

Regarding time point: baseline, week 1 (first vaccination visit). Treatment described: pre-vaccination baseline after standard-of-care therapy. CDR1 SEHNR and CDR2 FQNEAQ come from the germline V gene (reference sequence). The germline V and J ends were trimmed by 1 base and 8 bases, with 14 bases remaining between them. This CDR3 is 14 amino acids long. The protocol was immunoSEQ multiplex PCR, while the TCRdb copy is restricted to in-frame clones and leaves out a portion. The repertoire holds tens of thousands of clones, with about 83% as singletons. The material was PBMCs, obtained from a glioma patient treated with radiotherapy, temozolomide or both. The V and J genes are TRBV7-9 and TRBJ1-1; D unresolved. The TCR sequence derives from a woman aged 45-65 years with glioma. CDR3 DNA: TGTGCCAGCAGCTTAGAATTCGGGCAGGAAGAAGCTTTCTTT. Protein sequence: CASSLEFGQEEAFF.